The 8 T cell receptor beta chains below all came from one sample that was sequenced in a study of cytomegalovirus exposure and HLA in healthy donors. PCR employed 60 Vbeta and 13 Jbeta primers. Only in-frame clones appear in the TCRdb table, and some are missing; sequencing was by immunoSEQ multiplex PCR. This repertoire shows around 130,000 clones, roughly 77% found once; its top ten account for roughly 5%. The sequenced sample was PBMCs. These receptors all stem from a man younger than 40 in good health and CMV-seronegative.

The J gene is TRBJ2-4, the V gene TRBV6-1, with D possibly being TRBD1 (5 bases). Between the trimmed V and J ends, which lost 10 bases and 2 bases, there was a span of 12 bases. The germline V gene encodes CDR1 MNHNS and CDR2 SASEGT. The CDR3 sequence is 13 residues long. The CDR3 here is CATNQGTKNIQYF. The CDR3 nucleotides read TGTGCCACAAACCAGGGTACCAAAAACATTCAGTACTTC.

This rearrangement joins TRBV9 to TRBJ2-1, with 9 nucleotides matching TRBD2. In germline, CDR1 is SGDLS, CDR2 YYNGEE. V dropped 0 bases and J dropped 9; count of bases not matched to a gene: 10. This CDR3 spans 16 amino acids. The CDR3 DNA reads TGTGCCAGCAGCGTAGCTACTGCGGGAGGGCGTTCTGAGCAGTTCTTC. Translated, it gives CASSVATAGGRSEQFF.

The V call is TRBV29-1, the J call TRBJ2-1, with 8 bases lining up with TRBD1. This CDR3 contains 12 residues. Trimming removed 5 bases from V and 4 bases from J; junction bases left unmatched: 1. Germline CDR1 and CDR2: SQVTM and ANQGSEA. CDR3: CSVRQGYNEQFF. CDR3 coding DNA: TGCAGCGTTAGACAGGGGTACAATGAGCAGTTCTTC.

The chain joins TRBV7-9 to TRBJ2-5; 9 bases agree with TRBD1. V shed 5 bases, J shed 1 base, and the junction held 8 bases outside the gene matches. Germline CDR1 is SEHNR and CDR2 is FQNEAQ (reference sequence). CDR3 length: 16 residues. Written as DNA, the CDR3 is TGTGCCAGCAGCGGGCGGGGACAGGGCCCCCAAGAGACCCAGTACTTC. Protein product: CASSGRGQGPQETQYF.

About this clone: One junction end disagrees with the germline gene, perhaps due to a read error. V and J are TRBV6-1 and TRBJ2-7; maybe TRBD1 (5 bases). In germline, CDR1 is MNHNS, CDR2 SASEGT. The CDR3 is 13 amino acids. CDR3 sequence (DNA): TGTGCCAGCAGTGAAGACCCGAGGCTCAGGGTGGCCTTC. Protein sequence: CASSEDPRLRVAF.

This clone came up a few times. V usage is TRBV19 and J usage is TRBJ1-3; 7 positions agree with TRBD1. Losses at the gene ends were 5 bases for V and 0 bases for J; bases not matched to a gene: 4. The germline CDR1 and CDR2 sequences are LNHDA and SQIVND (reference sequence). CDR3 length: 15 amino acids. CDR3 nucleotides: TGTGCCAGTAGTGGACAGGCAAGCTCTGGAAACACCATATATTTT. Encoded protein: CASSGQASSGNTIYF.

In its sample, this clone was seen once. The CDR3: CATLGQGDGYTF. For the CDR3, the DNA is TGTGCCACCCTCGGACAGGGAGATGGCTACACCTTC. V is TRBV10-3 and J is TRBJ1-2, with 8 bases that match TRBD1. Germline CDR1 is ENHRY and CDR2 is SYGVKD. The V segment lost 10 bases and the J segment 6 bases; nucleotides outside the gene matches: 7. The CDR3 totals 12 residues.

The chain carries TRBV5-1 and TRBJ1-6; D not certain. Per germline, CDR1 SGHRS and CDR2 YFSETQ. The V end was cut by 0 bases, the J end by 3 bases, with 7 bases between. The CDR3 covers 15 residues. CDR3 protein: CASSLEPGYNSPLHF. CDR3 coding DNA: TGCGCCAGCAGCTTGGAGCCGGGCTATAATTCACCCCTCCACTTT.